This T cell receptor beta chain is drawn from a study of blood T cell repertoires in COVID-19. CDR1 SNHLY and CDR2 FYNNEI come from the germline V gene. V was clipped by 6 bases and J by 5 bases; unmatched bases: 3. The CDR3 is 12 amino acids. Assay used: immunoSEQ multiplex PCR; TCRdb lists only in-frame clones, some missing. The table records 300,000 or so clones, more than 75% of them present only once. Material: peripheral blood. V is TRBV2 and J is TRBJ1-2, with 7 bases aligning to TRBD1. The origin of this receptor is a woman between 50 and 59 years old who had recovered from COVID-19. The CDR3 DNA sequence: TGTGCCAGCAGAGGGGGCGGATATGGCTACACCTTC. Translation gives CASRGGGYGYTF.